The present TCR beta chain was sequenced within a study of T cells in Graves' hyperthyroidism and ophthalmopathy. Calling Graves' hyperthyroidism stable meant ophthalmopathy did not progress within 18 months. Amplification targeted TCR beta CDR3 regions from RNA transcripts. A first-round RT-PCR of the TCR CDR3 used the HTBI primer set. Using its own MiXCR run on the multiplex PCR reads, TCRdb lists one record per CDR3 protein. The sample carries approximately 210,000 distinct CDR3 sequences, 17% recorded once. The length of the CDR3 is 14 residues. CDR1 is SGHDT and CDR2 is YYEEEE in the germline V gene. V trimming: 3 bases; J trimming: 9 bases; junction bases outside the gene matches: 4.

Sequenced: blood. The clonotype comes from a man aged 50 to 59 with Graves' hyperthyroidism. The chain carries TRBV5-6 and TRBJ1-6, with 9 positions matching TRBD1. The CDR3: CASSSTGGSSPLHF. The CDR3, as DNA: TGTGCCAGCAGCTCTACAGGGGGCAGTTCACCCCTCCACTTT.